This T cell receptor (beta chain) was captured by sequencing in a study of blood T cell repertoires in COVID-19. CDR3 length: 13 residues. The V gene end was trimmed by 5 bases and the J gene end by 10 bases; junction bases not matched to a gene: 7. Germline CDR1 is SGDLS and CDR2 is YYNGEE. Measured with immunoSEQ multiplex PCR; TCRdb has only the in-frame clones, and not every one. This sample has 100,000 to 120,000 clones, with 65% to 85% found just once. This clone was seen only a few times. This rearrangement joins TRBV9 to TRBJ2-2, with 8 bases fitting TRBD1. The sequence was collected from a man over 45 with acute or convalescent COVID-19. The specimen was peripheral blood. The CDR3: CASSADRVEELFF. CDR3 sequence (DNA): TGTGCCAGCAGTGCGGACAGGGTTGAGGAGCTGTTTTTT.